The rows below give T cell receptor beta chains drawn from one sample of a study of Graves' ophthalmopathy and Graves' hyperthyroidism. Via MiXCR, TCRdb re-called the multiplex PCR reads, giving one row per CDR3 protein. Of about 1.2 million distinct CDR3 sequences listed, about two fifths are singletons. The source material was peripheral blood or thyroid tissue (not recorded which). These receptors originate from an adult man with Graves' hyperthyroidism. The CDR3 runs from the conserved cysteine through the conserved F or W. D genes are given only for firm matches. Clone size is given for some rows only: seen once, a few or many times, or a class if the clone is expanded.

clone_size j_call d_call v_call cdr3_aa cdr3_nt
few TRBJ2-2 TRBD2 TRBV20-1 CSARKGLAATGELFF TGCAGTGCTAGAAAGGGACTAGCGGCGACCGGGGAGCTGTTTTTT
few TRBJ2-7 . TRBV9 CASSVGTSPPYEQYF TGTGCCAGCAGCGTAGGGACCTCCCCCCCCTACGAGCAGTACTTC
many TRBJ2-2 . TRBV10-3 CAISEDRRDTGELFF TGTGCCATCAGTGAGGACAGGAGGGACACCGGGGAGCTGTTTTTT
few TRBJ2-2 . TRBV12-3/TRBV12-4 CASSFQSGELFF TGTGCCAGCAGTTTCCAATCCGGGGAGCTGTTTTTT
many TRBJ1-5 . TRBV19 CASNRFNQPQHF TGTGCCAGTAACCGTTTCAATCAGCCCCAGCATTTT
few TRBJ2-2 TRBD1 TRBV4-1 CASSLSGQASNTGELFF TGCGCCAGCAGCCTTTCGGGACAGGCCTCGAACACCGGGGAGCTGTTTTTT
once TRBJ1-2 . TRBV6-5 CASSYSFGGGAYGYTF TGTGCCAGCAGTTACTCGTTTGGCGGCGGGGCCTATGGCTACACCTTC
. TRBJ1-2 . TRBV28 CASSRQAPSYNYGYTF TGTGCCAGCAGTCGACAGGCACCGAGCTATAACTATGGCTACACCTTC
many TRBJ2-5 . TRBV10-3 CAISESGMETQYF TGTGCCATCAGTGAGTCTGGGATGGAGACCCAGTACTTC
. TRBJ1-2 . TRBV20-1 CSASRTGIYGYTF TGCAGTGCCAGCCGAACAGGGATCTATGGCTACACCTTC
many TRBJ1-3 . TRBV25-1 CASSDGRTSGNTIYF TGTGCCAGCAGTGACGGCCGGACCTCTGGAAACACCATATATTTT
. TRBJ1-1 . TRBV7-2 CASSGSTGNTEAFF TGTGCCAGCAGCGGGAGCACGGGGAACACTGAAGCTTTCTTT
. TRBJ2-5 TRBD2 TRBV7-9 CASSPRSGSGTGETQYF TGTGCCAGCAGCCCCCGTAGCGGGAGTGGGACCGGAGAGACCCAGTACTTC
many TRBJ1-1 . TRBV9 CASSVVGDGALAFF TGTGCCAGCAGCGTAGTAGGGGATGGTGCGTTGGCTTTCTTT
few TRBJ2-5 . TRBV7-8 CASSLDGQPQYF TGTGCCAGCAGCTTAGATGGGCAGCCCCAGTACTTC
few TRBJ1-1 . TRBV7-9 CASSGASGALNTEAFF TGTGCCAGCAGCGGGGCTAGCGGGGCTCTGAACACTGAAGCTTTCTTT
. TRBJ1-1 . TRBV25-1 CASVAGRVYTEAFF TGTGCCAGCGTGGCAGGGAGAGTGTACACTGAAGCTTTCTTT
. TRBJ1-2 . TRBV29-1 CSALRSGENYGYTF TGCAGCGCCCTTAGGTCAGGGGAGAACTATGGCTACACCTTC
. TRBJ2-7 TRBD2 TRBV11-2 CASSARTSGRVYEQYF TGTGCCAGCAGCGCCCGGACTAGCGGGAGAGTTTACGAGCAGTACTTC
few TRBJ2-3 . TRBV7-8 CASSFFDGLARDVTDTQYF TGTGCCAGCAGCTTCTTCGACGGTCTAGCGCGGGACGTCACAGATACGCAGTATTTT
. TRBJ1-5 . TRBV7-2 CASSSGLGASPKETQHF TGTGCCAGCAGCTCCGGCCTTGGGGCGTCCCCCAAAGAGACCCAGCATTTT
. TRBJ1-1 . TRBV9 CAWSLTNSDTEAFF TGTGCCTGGAGTCTAACTAACAGTGACACTGAAGCTTTCTTT
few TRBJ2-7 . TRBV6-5 CASSNPGPTTYEQYF TGTGCCAGCAGTAACCCGGGCCCGACTACCTACGAGCAGTACTTC